This T cell receptor beta chain was retrieved from a study of cytomegalovirus exposure and HLA in healthy donors. Study details: Around 79 million unique TCRs, all from HLA-typed donors, were included in an early release of the data. Whole-study results and caveats: In a later analysis, DRB1 alleles had the most associated TCRs; HLA-C alleles the fewest. Information on immune exposure was restricted to one variable (CMV serostatus).

Primers for the PCR totalled 60 Vbeta and 13 Jbeta. Sequencing used immunoSEQ multiplex PCR; TCRdb keeps in-frame clones, though not all of them. The sample includes about 120,000 clones, over 65% of them seen just once. Every donor was a healthy person donating bone marrow. This clone was seen only a few times. Its antigen is not identified. The TCR originated in a middle-aged woman in good health and CMV-seropositive. Sequencing input: PBMCs.

CDR3 in DNA: TGTGCCAGCTCACCACCGGCCGGGGGGCTTCTCCGCACAGATACGCAGTATTTT. This encodes CASSPPAGGLLRTDTQYF. The V gene is TRBV18, the J gene TRBJ2-3; maybe TRBD2 (7 bases). V lost 0 bases, J lost 1 base, and 17 bases lay in between. CDR1 is KGHSH, CDR2 LQKENI, per germline. The CDR3 totals 18 residues.